A single sample is the source of the 20 T cell receptor beta chains below, sequenced in a study of shared clonotypes between healthy human individuals. Terminally differentiated effector memory CD45RA+ cells were left out of the naive CD8 fraction, which was CD45RO-negative and positively selected for CCR7. Sequencing was performed with immunoSEQ multiplex PCR; in TCRdb, only in-frame clones are kept and a portion is missing. The sample lists about 2.2 million clones, around 95% occurring once. Source material: naive CD8+ T cells from PBMCs. Receptor source: a man between 18 and 35 years old in good health. Some clones in this sample may be carry-over from other donors' samples.

CDR3 in DNA: TGTGCCAGCCATACAGGGGCCAAGCCTAACAATGAGCAGTTCTTC. This gives the protein CASHTGAKPNNEQFF. The chain joins TRBV28 to TRBJ2-1, with 7 nucleotides matching TRBD1. The CDR3 covers 15 residues. The V gene's germline CDR1 is MDHEN and CDR2 SYDVKM. Losses at the gene ends were 8 bases for V and 5 bases for J; bases not matched to a gene: 12.

On this clone: The sample carries other DNA sequences with the same CDR3. The J gene is TRBJ2-7, the V gene TRBV6-5, with 11 bases matching TRBD2. J gave up 4 bases and V 3 bases, and 5 bases lay outside the gene matches. The V gene's germline CDR1 is MNHEY and CDR2 SVGAGI. The CDR3 runs 15 residues. This CDR3 reads CASSYLAGGSYEQYF. The CDR3 bases are TGTGCCAGCAGTTATCTAGCGGGAGGTAGTTACGAGCAGTACTTC.

The V and J genes are TRBV7-2 and TRBJ2-2, with 7 positions matching TRBD1. Germline CDR1 and CDR2: SGHTA and FQGNSA. Trimming at V came to 2 bases and at J to 6 bases, leaving 12 bases not matched to a gene. The CDR3 totals 17 residues. The CDR3 DNA sequence: TGTGCCAGCAGCTTACGGAGAGTCGGGACAGACCCCGGGGAGCTGTTTTTT. Residues: CASSLRRVGTDPGELFF.

The V and J genes are TRBV27 and TRBJ1-5; the D gene is possibly TRBD1 (5 bases). Trimming removed 2 bases from V and 7 bases from J, with 9 bases in between. CDR1 and CDR2 from the germline V gene are MNHEY and SMNVEV (reference sequence). The length of the CDR3 is 13 residues. The CDR3 region has the DNA TGTGCCAGCAGTTTAGGGGGGTTGCAGCCCCAGCATTTT. Residues: CASSLGGLQPQHF.

J is TRBJ2-5 and V is TRBV4-2; 8 nucleotides line up with TRBD2. The germline V gene has CDR1 LGHNA and CDR2 YNFKEQ. The CDR3 spans 13 residues. J lost 4 bases, V lost 3 bases, and 1 base had no gene match. CDR3 protein: CASSQGLGETQYF. CDR3 DNA sequence: TGTGCCAGCAGCCAGGGACTAGGAGAGACCCAGTACTTC.

V gene TRBV7-6 combines with J gene TRBJ1-1; 10 bases match TRBD1. In germline, CDR1 is SGHVS, CDR2 FNYEAQ. V lost 1 base and J lost 3; bases outside the gene matches: 5. The CDR3 has 16 amino acids. In DNA, the CDR3 is TGTGCCAGCAGCTTAGGACAGGGGGCGAGGTACACTGAAGCTTTCTTT. Its protein product is CASSLGQGARYTEAFF.

The rearrangement joins TRBV27 to TRBJ2-1; 14 bases align to TRBD2. The trim removed 5 bases at V and 13 bases at J, leaving 7 bases unmatched. The CDR3 is made up of 14 amino acids. Germline CDR1 is MNHEY and CDR2 is SMNVEV (reference sequence). CDR3 sequence (DNA): TGTGCCAGCAGTCGATCGGGACTAGCGGGAGTTCAGTTCTTC. Translated, it gives CASSRSGLAGVQFF.

This clone was detected once. The rearrangement links TRBV30 to TRBJ2-5, with 7 bases identical to TRBD2. The tail of the sequence fits TRBJ2-7 better, so the J call may be wrong. The CDR3 is made up of 14 amino acids. Germline V gene sequence: CDR1 GTSNPN, CDR2 SVGIG (reference sequence). The CDR3 DNA reads as TGTGCCTGGAGTGTACCGGCTAGCGGTTACGAGCAGTACTTC. Residues: CAWSVPASGYEQYF.

V and J are TRBV9 and TRBJ2-4, with D perhaps matching TRBD1 or TRBD2 (6 bases each). CDR1 is SGDLS, CDR2 YYNGEE, per germline. There are 14 residues in the CDR3. V was pared by 4 bases and J by 9 bases, with 17 bases between. The CDR3 sequence is CASSRSGGGAIQYF. The CDR3 coding sequence is TGTGCCAGCAGCCGCTCCGGGGGCGGGGCCATTCAGTACTTC.

The chain recombines TRBV5-1 with TRBJ2-1; 12 nucleotides agree with TRBD2. Germline CDR1 SGHRS, CDR2 YFSETQ. Trimming removed 5 bases from V and 7 bases from J; junction bases left unmatched: 16. The CDR3 is made up of 18 amino acids. This CDR3 is CASSFTGELAGGLNEQFF. The DNA for the CDR3 is TGCGCCAGCAGTTTCACAGGGGAACTAGCGGGAGGATTGAATGAGCAGTTCTTC.

This clone has a single count. The chain couples TRBV30 to TRBJ2-7, with 10 positions matching TRBD1. The length of the CDR3 is 14 residues. Losses at the gene ends were 3 bases for V and 3 bases for J; bases not matched to a gene: 5. The germline V gene has CDR1 GTSNPN and CDR2 SVGIG (reference sequence). CDR3 coding DNA: TGTGCCTGGAGCATAAGGGACAGGGGCTACGAGCAGTACTTC. This codes for CAWSIRDRGYEQYF.

This rearrangement joins TRBV6-5 to TRBJ1-4; D not certain. Germline-derived CDR1 and CDR2 are MNHEY and SVGAGI. CDR3 size: 15 residues. The V end lost 0 bases, the J end lost 4 bases, and 9 bases lay between the germline ends. This CDR3 reads CASSYSWGDNEKLFF. DNA of the CDR3: TGTGCCAGCAGTTACTCCTGGGGAGATAATGAAAAACTGTTTTTT.

This clone was recorded a few times. The rearrangement joins TRBV19 to TRBJ1-5, with no clear D. This CDR3 has 15 amino acids. CDR1 LNHDA and CDR2 SQIVND come from the germline V gene (reference sequence). Trimming pared 7 bases from V and 0 bases from J, leaving 13 bases between. CDR3 protein: CASMKGSSSNQPQHF. In nucleotides, the CDR3 is TGTGCCAGTATGAAGGGTTCGAGTAGCAATCAGCCCCAGCATTTT.

This chain connects TRBV11-3 to TRBJ2-4; D is undetermined. The CDR3 is made up of 15 amino acids. V gave up 1 base and J gave up 6 bases, with 13 bases separating them. Germline assignment: CDR1 SGHNT and CDR2 YENEEA. The CDR3 DNA follows: TGTGCCAGCAGCTTAGTCCCCGGGCCGGGAAACATTCAGTACTTC. Its translation is CASSLVPGPGNIQYF.

CDR3 coding DNA: TGTGCCAGCACCCCCTTAGGGGGGCCCACCCAGCCAGGCGAGCAGTACTTC. Protein sequence: CASTPLGGPTQPGEQYF. This chain connects TRBV9 to TRBJ2-7, with D perhaps being TRBD1 or TRBD2 (6 bases each). The CDR3 has 17 residues. Trimming shortened V by 6 bases and J by 6 bases, and 28 bases separated the two germline ends. CDR1 SGDLS and CDR2 YYNGEE come from the germline V gene.

This clone was detected once. This chain links TRBV9 with TRBJ1-1, with TRBD1 identical over 12 bases. Trimming removed 3 bases from V and 6 bases from J; junction bases left unmatched: 12. The CDR3 runs to 17 residues. In germline, CDR1 is SGDLS, CDR2 YYNGEE. The DNA of the CDR3 is TGTGCCAGCAGCGCTGGATCGGGACAGGGGGCCCGGGCTGAAGCTTTCTTT. Amino acid sequence: CASSAGSGQGARAEAFF.

The CDR3, as DNA: TGTGCCAGCAGCTCGACAGCGGGAGGGCGAGATACGCAGTATTTT. Translating gives CASSSTAGGRDTQYF. The chain has TRBV7-9 and TRBJ2-3; 10 bases are shared with TRBD2. V dropped 4 bases and J dropped 5; count of bases not matched to a gene: 6. Germline CDR1 SEHNR, CDR2 FQNEAQ (reference sequence). The CDR3 length is 15 residues.

The chain links TRBV7-8 to TRBJ2-5; 12 bases align to TRBD2. Germline CDR1 reads SGHVS; CDR2 reads FQNEAQ. The ends lost 0 bases at V and 4 bases at J; junction bases unmatched: 6. The CDR3 extends over 17 amino acids. Here the CDR3 reads CASSLAETSGSVETQYF. The CDR3 DNA sequence: TGTGCCAGCAGCTTAGCGGAGACTAGCGGGAGCGTAGAGACCCAGTACTTC.

The rearrangement joins TRBV5-8 to TRBJ1-2, with a possible D match to TRBD1 (5 bases). Per the germline V gene, CDR1 is SGHTS and CDR2 is YDEGEE. The CDR3 is made up of 18 amino acids. V gave up 4 bases and J gave up 4 bases, with 26 bases separating them. The CDR3 loop reads CASSGRQGGFNTGYGYTF. CDR3 nucleotide sequence: TGTGCCAGCAGCGGGAGGCAGGGCGGATTCAACACGGGCTATGGCTACACCTTC.

The V gene is TRBV4-1, the J gene TRBJ2-7; the D is unclear. The V gene's germline CDR1 is MGHRA and CDR2 YSYEKL. V lost 0 bases and J 4 bases, leaving 16 bases between the germline ends. The CDR3 is 16 amino acids. DNA for the CDR3: TGCGCCAGCAGCCAAGATGAGACCCTCGTAGGGTACGAGCAGTACTTC. Translated, it gives CASSQDETLVGYEQYF.